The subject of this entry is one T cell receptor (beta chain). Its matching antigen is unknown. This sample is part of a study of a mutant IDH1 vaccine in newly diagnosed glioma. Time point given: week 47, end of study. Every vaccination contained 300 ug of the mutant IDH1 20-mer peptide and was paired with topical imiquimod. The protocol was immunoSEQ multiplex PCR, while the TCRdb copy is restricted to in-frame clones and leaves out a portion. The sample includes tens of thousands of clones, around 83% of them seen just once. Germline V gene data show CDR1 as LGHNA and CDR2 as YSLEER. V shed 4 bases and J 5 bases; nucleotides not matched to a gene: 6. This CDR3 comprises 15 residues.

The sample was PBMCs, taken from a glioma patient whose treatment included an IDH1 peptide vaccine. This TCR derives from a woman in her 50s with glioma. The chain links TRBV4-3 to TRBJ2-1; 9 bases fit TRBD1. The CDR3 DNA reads TGCGCCAGCAGCCCAGTAGGGACAGGGCACAATGAGCAGTTCTTC. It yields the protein CASSPVGTGHNEQFF.